This T cell receptor (beta chain) derives from a study of T cells in Graves' hyperthyroidism and ophthalmopathy. A NOSPECS grade of at least 4, a Clinical Activity Score of at least 3 and duration under 3 months were recorded in ophthalmopathy patients. Cells are PBMCs isolated from more than 8.5 ml of fresh blood. This CDR3 region has 15 residues. V lost 0 bases to trimming and J lost 2 bases, with 10 bases between them. CDR1 and CDR2 (germline): MNHNY, SVGAGI (reference sequence). The investigators amplified TCR beta CDR3 regions from RNA transcripts. The HTBI primer set served for first-round RT-PCR of the TCR CDR3. MiXCR, applied by TCRdb to the multiplex PCR reads, yields one record per CDR3 protein. The sample contains roughly 350,000 distinct CDR3 sequences, approximately 15% of which appear only once. Many counts were recorded for this clonotype. The antigen is not known. Whole-study findings and limits: Among thyroid clonotypes expanded above 0.001, most also appeared in blood.

The receptor was derived from a woman between 40 and 50 years old with Graves' ophthalmopathy. V usage is TRBV6-6 and J usage is TRBJ2-5; D not certain. Sequenced input: blood. CDR3 nucleotides: TGTGCCAGCAGTTACTCCGCCAGGCTGCAAGAGACCCAGTACTTC. This encodes CASSYSARLQETQYF.